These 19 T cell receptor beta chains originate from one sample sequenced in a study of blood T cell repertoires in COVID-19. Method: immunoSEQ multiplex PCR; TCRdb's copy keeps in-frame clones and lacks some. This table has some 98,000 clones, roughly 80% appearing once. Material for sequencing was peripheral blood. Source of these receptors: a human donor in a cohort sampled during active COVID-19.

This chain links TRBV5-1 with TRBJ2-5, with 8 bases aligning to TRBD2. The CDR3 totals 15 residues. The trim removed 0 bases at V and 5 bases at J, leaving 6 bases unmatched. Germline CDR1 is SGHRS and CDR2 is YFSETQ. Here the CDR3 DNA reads TGCGCCAGCAGCTTGGAATTAGCGGGGTGGGAGACCCAGTACTTC. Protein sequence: CASSLELAGWETQYF.

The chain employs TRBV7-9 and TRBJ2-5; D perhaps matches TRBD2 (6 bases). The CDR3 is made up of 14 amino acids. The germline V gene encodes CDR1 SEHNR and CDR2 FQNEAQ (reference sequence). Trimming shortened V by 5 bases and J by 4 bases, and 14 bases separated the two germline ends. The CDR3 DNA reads TGTGCCAGCAGCGCGGCCTCGGGGGTAGAGACCCAGTACTTC. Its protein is CASSAASGVETQYF.

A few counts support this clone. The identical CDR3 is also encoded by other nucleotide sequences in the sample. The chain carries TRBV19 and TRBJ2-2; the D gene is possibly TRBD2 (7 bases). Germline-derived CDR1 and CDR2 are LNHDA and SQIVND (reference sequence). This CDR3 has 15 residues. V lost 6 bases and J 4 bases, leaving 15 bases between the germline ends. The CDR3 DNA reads TGTGCCAGTAGGGGGGGCGGGAGAGGCACCGGGGAGCTGTTTTTT. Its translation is CASRGGGRGTGELFF. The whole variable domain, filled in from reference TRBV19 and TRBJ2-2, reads DGGITQSPKYLFRKEGQNVTLSCEQNLNHDAMYWYRQDPGQGLRLIYYSQIVNDFQKGDIAEGYSVSREKKESFPLTVTSAQKNPTAFYLCASRGGGRGTGELFFGEGSRLTVL.

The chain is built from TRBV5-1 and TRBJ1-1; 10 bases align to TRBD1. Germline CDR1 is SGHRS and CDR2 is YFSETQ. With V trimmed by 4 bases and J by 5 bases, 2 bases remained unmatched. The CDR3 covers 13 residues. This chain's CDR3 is CASSMGQGTEAFF. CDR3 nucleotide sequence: TGCGCCAGCAGCATGGGACAGGGGACTGAAGCTTTCTTT.

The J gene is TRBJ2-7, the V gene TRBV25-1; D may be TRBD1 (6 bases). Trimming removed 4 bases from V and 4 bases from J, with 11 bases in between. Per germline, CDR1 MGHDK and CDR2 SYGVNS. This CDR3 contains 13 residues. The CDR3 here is CASSAGTLYEQYF. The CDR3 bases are TGTGCCAGCAGTGCCGGGACACTGTACGAGCAGTACTTC.

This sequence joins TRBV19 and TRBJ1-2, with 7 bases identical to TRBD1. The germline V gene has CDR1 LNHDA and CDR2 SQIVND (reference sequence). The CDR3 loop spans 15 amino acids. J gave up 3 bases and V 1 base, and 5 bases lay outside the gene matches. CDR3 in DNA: TGTGCCAGTAGTATAGGAAAGGACAGGTACTATGGCTACACCTTC. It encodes CASSIGKDRYYGYTF.

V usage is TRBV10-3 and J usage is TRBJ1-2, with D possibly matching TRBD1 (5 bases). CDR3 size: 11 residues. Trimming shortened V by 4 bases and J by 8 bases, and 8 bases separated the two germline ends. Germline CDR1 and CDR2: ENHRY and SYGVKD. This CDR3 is CAISAGEGYTF. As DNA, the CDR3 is TGTGCCATCAGTGCGGGGGAGGGCTACACCTTC.

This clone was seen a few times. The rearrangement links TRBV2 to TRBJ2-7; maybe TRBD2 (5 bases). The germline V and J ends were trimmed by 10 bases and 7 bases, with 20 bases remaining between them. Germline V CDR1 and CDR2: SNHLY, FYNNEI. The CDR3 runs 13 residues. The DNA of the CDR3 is TGTGCCACCACGGACTTTTCGGAGTTGGAGCAGTACTTC. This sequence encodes CATTDFSELEQYF.

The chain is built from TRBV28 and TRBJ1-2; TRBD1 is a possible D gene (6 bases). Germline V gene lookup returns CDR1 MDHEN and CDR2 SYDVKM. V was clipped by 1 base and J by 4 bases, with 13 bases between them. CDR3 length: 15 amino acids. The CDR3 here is CASSLSGDPTYGYTF. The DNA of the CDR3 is TGTGCCAGCAGTTTATCAGGGGACCCTACCTATGGCTACACCTTC.

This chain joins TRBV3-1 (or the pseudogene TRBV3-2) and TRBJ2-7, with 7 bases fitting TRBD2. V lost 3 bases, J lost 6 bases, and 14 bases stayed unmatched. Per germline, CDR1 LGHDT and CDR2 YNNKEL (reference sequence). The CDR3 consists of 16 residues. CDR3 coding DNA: TGTGCCAGCAGCCAGATTGGGGAGGGAGTAAGAGGCGAGCAGTACTTC. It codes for CASSQIGEGVRGEQYF.

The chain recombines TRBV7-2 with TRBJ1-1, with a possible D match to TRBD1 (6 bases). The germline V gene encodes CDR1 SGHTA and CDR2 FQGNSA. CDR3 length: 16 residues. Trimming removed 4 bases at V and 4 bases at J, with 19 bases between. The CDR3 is CASSSRGGGVGTEAFF. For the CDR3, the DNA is TGTGCCAGCAGCTCTCGTGGGGGGGGCGTGGGCACTGAAGCTTTCTTT.

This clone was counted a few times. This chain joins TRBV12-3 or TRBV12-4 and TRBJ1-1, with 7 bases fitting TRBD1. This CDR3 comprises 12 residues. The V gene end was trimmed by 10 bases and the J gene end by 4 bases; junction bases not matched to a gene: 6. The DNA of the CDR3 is TGTGCCAATTCGGCAGGGGGCACTGAAGCTTTCTTT. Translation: CANSAGGTEAFF.

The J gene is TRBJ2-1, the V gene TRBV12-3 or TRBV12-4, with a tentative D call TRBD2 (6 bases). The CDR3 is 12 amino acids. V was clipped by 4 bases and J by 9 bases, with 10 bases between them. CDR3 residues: CASSSTRTEQFF. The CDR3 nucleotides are TGTGCCAGCAGTTCGACTAGAACTGAGCAGTTCTTC.

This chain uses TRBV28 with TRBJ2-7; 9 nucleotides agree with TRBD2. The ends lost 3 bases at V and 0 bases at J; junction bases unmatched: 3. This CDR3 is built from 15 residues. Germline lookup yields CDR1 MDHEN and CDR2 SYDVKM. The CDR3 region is CASSLPSGNSYEQYF. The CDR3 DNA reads TGTGCCAGCAGTTTGCCTAGCGGGAACTCCTACGAGCAGTACTTC.

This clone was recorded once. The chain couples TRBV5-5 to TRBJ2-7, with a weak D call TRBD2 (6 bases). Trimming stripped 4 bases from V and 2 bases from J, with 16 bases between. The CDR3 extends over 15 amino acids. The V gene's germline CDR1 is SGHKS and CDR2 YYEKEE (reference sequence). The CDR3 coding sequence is TGTGCCAGCAGCGCCCTCACCGGGAGTCCCTACGAGCAGTACTTC. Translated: CASSALTGSPYEQYF.

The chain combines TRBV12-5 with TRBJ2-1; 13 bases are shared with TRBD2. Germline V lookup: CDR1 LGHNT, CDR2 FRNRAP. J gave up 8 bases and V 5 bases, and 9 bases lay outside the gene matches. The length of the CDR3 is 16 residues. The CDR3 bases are TGTGCTAGTGGTCGCCGTGGGACTAGCGGGAAAGATGAGCAGTTCTTC. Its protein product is CASGRRGTSGKDEQFF.

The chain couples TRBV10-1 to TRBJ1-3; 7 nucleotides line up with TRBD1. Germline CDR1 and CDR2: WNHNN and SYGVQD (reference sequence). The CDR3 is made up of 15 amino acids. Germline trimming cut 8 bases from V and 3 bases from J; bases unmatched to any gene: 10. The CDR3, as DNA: TGCGCCAGCGCCTCGGGACAGTCCAGTGGAAACACCATATATTTT. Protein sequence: CASASGQSSGNTIYF.

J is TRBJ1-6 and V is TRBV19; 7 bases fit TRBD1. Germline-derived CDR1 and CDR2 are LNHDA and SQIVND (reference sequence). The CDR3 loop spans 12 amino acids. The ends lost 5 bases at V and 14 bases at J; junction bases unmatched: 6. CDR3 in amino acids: CASSAGQVSLHF. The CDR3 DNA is TGTGCCAGTAGTGCCGGACAGGTTTCCCTCCACTTT.

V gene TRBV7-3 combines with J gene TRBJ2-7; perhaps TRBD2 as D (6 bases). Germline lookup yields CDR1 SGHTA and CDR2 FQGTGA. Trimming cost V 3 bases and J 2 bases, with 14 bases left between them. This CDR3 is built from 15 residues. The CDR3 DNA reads TGTGCCAGCAGCTTGAGCCTAGCGTGGGCCTACGAGCAGTACTTC. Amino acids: CASSLSLAWAYEQYF.